This T cell receptor (beta chain) was found in a study of response to subunit inactivated influenza vaccine. Germline CDR1 is DFQATT and CDR2 is SNEGSKA (reference sequence). The CDR3 consists of 16 residues. On this clonotype itself: The germline gene is not matched at one end of the junction; a read error may be the cause.

Each CDR3 protein gets one entry after TCRdb re-called the RT-PCR reads with MiXCR. Counted here are about 500,000 distinct CDR3 sequences, 7.2% occurring once; the ten biggest clones make up over 10%. The chain is built from TRBV20-1 and TRBJ2-3, with 7 bases aligning to TRBD1. This sequence was found in a man aged 50 to 75 who received an inactivated influenza vaccine. This material consisted of PBMCs from blood, taken about 23 months after vaccination. The CDR3 DNA follows: TGCTGTGCTAGTTCCCAATGGGGGACAGCCTCAGATACGCAGTATTTT. Protein sequence: CCASSQWGTASDTQYF.